The T cell receptor (beta chain) under discussion was sequenced for a study of cytomegalovirus exposure and HLA in healthy donors. General observations from the study: In most subjects, TCR beta sequences reportedly gave accurate predictions of HLA-A and HLA-B alleles. Segments of the TCR beta V type were, in most cases, productive about 87% or about 30% of the time in an earlier analysis.

Primers: 60 Vbeta forward and 13 Jbeta reverse. Original processing notes: Later analysis identified tens of millions of unique TCR beta chains, about 10 million shared. TCRdb keeps only in-frame clones here, not all; method: immunoSEQ multiplex PCR. V, J and clone size are those of that table, while D and trimming were read from the DNA. The table lists 110,000 to 150,000 clones, around four fifths of them singletons, with 2.5% to 3% in the top ten. A remark on this clone: The antigen is unknown.

The source is a female donor in good health and CMV-seronegative. The sequenced material came from PBMCs.

CDR3 sequence (DNA): TGTGCCAGCAGCCCCTATCTGAACACCGGGGAGCTGTTTTTT. Translating gives CASSPYLNTGELFF. The rearrangement links TRBV9 to TRBJ2-2, with no clear D. V shed 4 bases and J shed 1 base, with 8 bases lying between them. CDR3 length: 14 amino acids. CDR1 and CDR2 (germline): SGDLS, YYNGEE.